Sequencing of this T cell receptor (beta chain) was carried out in a study of cytomegalovirus exposure and HLA in healthy donors. Trimming took off 3 bases at V and 3 bases at J, with 13 bases between the two ends. CDR3 length equals 15 residues. CDR1 LNHDA and CDR2 SQIVND come from the germline V gene (reference sequence). This clone was observed once. Primers included in the PCR were 60 Vbeta and 13 Jbeta primers. Profiled with immunoSEQ multiplex PCR; TCRdb holds only in-frame clones, not every one. Among under 150,000 clones listed, 80% to 90% were seen once. This chain links TRBV19 with TRBJ2-3; possibly TRBD1 for D (6 bases). The sequenced sample consisted of PBMCs. This sequence was found in a boy aged 2 to 10 in good health and CMV-seronegative. CDR3 amino acids: CASSINTGQTDTQYF. For the CDR3, the DNA is TGTGCCAGTAGTATTAATACGGGACAAACAGATACGCAGTATTTT.